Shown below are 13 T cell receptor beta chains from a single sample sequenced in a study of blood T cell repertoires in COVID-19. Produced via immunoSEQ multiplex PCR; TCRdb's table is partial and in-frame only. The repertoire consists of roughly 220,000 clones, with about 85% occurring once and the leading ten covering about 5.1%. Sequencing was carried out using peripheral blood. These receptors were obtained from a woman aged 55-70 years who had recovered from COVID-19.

Here the CDR3 DNA reads TGCGCCAGCAGCTTTACTAGCGGGGCGACGAGCTCCTACGAGCAGTACTTC. It codes for CASSFTSGATSSYEQYF. The chain carries TRBV5-1 and TRBJ2-7; TRBD2 aligns across 10 bases. J gave up 0 bases and V 2 bases, and 8 bases lay outside the gene matches. Germline V gene data show CDR1 as SGHRS and CDR2 as YFSETQ. The CDR3 sequence is 17 residues long.

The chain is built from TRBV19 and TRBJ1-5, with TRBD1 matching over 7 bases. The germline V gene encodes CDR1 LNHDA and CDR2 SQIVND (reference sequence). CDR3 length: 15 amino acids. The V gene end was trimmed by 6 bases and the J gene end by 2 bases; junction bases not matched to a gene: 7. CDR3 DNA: TGTGCCAGTAGGGGACAGTCCTGGGGCAATCAGCCCCAGCATTTT. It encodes CASRGQSWGNQPQHF.

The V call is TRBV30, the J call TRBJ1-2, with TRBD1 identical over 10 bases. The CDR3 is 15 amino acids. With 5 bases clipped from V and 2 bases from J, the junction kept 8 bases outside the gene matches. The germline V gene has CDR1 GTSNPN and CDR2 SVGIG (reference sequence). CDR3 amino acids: CAWAVGTGANYGYTF. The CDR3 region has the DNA TGTGCCTGGGCGGTCGGGACAGGGGCCAACTATGGCTACACCTTC.

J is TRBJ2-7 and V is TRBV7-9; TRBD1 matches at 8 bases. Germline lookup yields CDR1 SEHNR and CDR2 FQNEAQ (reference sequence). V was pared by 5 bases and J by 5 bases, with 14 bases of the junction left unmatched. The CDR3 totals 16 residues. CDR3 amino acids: CASSPPSETGAHEQYF. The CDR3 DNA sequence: TGTGCCAGCAGCCCGCCGTCCGAGACAGGGGCCCACGAGCAGTACTTC.

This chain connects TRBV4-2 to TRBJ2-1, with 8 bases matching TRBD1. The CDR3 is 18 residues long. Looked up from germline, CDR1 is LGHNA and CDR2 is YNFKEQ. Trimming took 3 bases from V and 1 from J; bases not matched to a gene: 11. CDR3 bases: TGTGCCAGCAGCCAGGGCCCCGGACAGGGCAATTCCTACAATGAGCAGTTCTTC. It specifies CASSQGPGQGNSYNEQFF.

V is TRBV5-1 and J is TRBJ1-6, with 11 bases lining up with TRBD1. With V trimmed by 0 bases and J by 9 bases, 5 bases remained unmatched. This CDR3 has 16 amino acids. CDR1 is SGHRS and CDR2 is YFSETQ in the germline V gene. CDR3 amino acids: CASSLASGTGGSPLHF. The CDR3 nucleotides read TGCGCCAGCAGCTTGGCCTCCGGGACAGGGGGTTCACCCCTCCACTTT. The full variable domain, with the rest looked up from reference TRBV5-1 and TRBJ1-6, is KAGVTQTPRYLIKTRGQQVTLSCSPISGHRSVSWYQQTPGQGLQFLFEYFSETQRNKGNFPGRFSGRQFSNSRSEMNVSTLELGDSALYLCASSLASGTGGSPLHFGNGTRLTVT.

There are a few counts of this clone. The DNA for the CDR3 is TGTGCCAGCAGCTCTACGCGAGAGAGGGCCGAATACTATGGCTACACCTTC. Protein sequence: CASSSTRERAEYYGYTF. The J gene is TRBJ1-2, the V gene TRBV7-9; D remains unclear. Germline CDR1 is SEHNR and CDR2 is FQNEAQ (reference sequence). V gave up 4 bases and J gave up 3 bases, with 21 bases separating them. CDR3 length equals 17 residues.

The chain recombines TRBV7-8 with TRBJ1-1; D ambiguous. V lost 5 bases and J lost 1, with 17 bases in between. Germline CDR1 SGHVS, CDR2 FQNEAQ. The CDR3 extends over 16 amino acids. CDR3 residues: CASSPSADPRNTEAFF. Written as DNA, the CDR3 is TGTGCCAGCAGCCCCTCGGCGGATCCCCGGAACACTGAAGCTTTCTTT.

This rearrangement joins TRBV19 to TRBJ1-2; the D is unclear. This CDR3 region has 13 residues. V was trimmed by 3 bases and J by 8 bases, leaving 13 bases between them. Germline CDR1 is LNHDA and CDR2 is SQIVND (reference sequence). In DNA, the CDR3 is TGTGCCAGTAGTATCTTCGCGGGTGTCGGCTACACCTTC. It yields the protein CASSIFAGVGYTF. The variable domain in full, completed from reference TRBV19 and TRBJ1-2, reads DGGITQSPKYLFRKEGQNVTLSCEQNLNHDAMYWYRQDPGQGLRLIYYSQIVNDFQKGDIAEGYSVSREKKESFPLTVTSAQKNPTAFYLCASSIFAGVGYTFGSGTRLTVV.

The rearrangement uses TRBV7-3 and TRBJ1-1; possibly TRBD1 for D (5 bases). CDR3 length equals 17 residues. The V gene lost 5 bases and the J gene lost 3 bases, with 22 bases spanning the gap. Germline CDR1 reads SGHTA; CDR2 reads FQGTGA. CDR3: CASSPKGGAGRDTEAFF. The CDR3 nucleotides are TGTGCCAGCAGCCCCAAGGGTGGGGCAGGGAGGGACACTGAAGCTTTCTTT.

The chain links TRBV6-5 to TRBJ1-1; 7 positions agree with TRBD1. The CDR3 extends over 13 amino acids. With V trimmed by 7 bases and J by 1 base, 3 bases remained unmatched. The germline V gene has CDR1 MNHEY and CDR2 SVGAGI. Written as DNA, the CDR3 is TGTGCCAGCACCAACAGGGGGAACACTGAAGCTTTCTTT. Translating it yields CASTNRGNTEAFF.

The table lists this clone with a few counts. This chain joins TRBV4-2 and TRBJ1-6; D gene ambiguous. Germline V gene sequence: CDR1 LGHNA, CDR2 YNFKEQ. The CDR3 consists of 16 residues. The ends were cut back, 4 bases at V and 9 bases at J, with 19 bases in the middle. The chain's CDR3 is CASSPSGADRGSPLHF. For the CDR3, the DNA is TGTGCCAGCAGCCCTTCCGGAGCGGATCGGGGTTCACCCCTCCACTTT.

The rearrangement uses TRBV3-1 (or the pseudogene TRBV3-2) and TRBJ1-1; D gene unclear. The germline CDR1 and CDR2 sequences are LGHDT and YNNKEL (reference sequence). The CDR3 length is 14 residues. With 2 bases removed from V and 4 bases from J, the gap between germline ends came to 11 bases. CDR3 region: CASSQTVRGTEAFF. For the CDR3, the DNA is TGTGCCAGCAGCCAAACTGTACGGGGCACTGAAGCTTTCTTT.